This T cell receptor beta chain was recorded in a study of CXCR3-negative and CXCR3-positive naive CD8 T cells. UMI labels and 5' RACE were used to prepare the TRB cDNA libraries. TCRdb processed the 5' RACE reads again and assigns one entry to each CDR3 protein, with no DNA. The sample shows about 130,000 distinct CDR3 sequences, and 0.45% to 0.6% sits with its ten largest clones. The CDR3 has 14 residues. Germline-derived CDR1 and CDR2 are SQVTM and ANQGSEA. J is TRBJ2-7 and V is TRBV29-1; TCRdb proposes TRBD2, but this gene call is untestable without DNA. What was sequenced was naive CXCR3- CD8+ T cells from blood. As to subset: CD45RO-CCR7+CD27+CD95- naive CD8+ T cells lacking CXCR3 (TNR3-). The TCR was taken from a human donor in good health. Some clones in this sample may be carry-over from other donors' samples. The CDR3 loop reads CSAALAGGPHEQYF.